This TCR beta chain was obtained from a study of blood T cell repertoires in COVID-19. As for the study in general: Nucleic acid was either cDNA or gDNA, and it came from T cells, B-cell-depleted T cells, or PBMCs.

V was pared by 3 bases and J by 5 bases, with 3 bases of the junction left unmatched. The CDR3 consists of 13 residues. This clone was seen once. As handled by the study authors: Estimated nucleated cell counts came from reference gene primer amplification. Clones were read by immunoSEQ multiplex PCR, and TCRdb kept only the in-frame ones, dropping some. That table gives V, J and clone size, and the DNA gave D and trimming. The data show about 48,000 clones, with approximately 89% seen just once and approximately 27% held by the top ten. The sequenced material came from peripheral blood. This rearrangement joins TRBV12-3 or TRBV12-4 to TRBJ1-2; 7 positions match TRBD1. This sequence originates from a woman older than 75 with acute or convalescent COVID-19. CDR3 nucleotides: TGTGCCAGCAGTTTCGGACAGGAGTATGGCTACACCTTC. This gives the protein CASSFGQEYGYTF.